The T cell receptor beta chain under discussion was sequenced for a study of T cell responses to AZD1222 COVID-19 vaccine. Study observations and caveats: Following two doses of AZD1222, Spike-specific TCR breadth and depth rose.

The CDR3 totals 15 residues. V lost 4 bases and J 11 bases, leaving 23 bases between the germline ends. Notes on this clone: Its antigen remains unidentified.

TCRdb's copy holds only in-frame clones and misses some; the assay was immunoSEQ multiplex PCR. The sample has about 160,000 clones, 88% seen once; the top ten hold 4% to 5.5%. The sample consisted of peripheral blood, taken 28 days after the second AZD1222 dose. The receptor comes from an adult who received the AZD1222 COVID-19 vaccine. The chain combines TRBV23-1 with TRBJ1-1; D gene uncertain. TRBV23-1 belongs to the ORF category, with a function that is uncertain. The CDR3 DNA sequence: TGCGCCAGCAGTCCCCGACAAGGCGTAAGCGTTTTGGCTTTCTTT. Amino acid sequence: CASSPRQGVSVLAFF.